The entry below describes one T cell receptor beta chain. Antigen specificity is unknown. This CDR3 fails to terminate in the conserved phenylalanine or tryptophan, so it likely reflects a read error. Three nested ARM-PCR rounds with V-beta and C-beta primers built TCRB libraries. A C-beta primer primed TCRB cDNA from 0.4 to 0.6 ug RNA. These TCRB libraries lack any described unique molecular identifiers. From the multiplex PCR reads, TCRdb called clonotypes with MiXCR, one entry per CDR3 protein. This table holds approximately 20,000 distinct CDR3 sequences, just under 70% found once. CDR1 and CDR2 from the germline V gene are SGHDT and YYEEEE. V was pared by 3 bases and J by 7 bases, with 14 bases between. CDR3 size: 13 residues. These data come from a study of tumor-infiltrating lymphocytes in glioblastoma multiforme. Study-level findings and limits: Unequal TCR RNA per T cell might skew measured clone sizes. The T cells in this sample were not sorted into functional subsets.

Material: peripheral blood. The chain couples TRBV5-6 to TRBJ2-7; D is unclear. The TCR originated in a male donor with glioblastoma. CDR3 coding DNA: TGTGCCAGCAGCTGGGCCCCGTTTAGAGAGCAGTACTTA. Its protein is CASSWAPFREQYL.